These 23 T cell receptor beta chains came from one sample sequenced in a study of shared clonotypes between healthy human individuals. The method was immunoSEQ multiplex PCR; TCRdb's version includes in-frame clones alone and lacks a portion of them. The repertoire holds about 1 million clones, with about 77% as singletons. The sample comprised memory CD4+ T cells sorted from blood. Described subset: CD45RA-negative fraction. The receptors shown here come from a man between 18 and 35 years old in good health.

The rearrangement uses TRBV10-1 and TRBJ2-1; TRBD2 matches at 11 bases. V dropped 3 bases and J dropped 1; count of bases not matched to a gene: 8. Germline CDR1 is WNHNN and CDR2 is SYGVQD (reference sequence). This CDR3 is built from 18 residues. Here the CDR3 DNA reads TGCGCCAGCAGTGACCCATCTACTAGCGGGGGTTCCTACAATGAGCAGTTCTTC. This translates into CASSDPSTSGGSYNEQFF.

This clone was picked up one time. This rearrangement joins TRBV30 to TRBJ1-3, with D unclear. The CDR3 length is 15 residues. V was trimmed by 3 bases and J by 3 bases, leaving 15 bases between them. Germline lookup yields CDR1 GTSNPN and CDR2 SVGIG (reference sequence). CDR3 nucleotides: TGTGCCTGGAGACTCCAATCGGGCCATGGAAACACCATATATTTT. Protein sequence: CAWRLQSGHGNTIYF.

This clone was counted only a few times. The genes are TRBV6-1 and TRBJ2-4; 7 nucleotides agree with TRBD2. V shed 4 bases, J shed 6 bases, and the junction held 6 bases outside the gene matches. CDR3 size: 14 residues. Germline assignment: CDR1 MNHNS and CDR2 SASEGT. CDR3 sequence reads: CASSVGAGLNIQYF. Written as DNA, the CDR3 is TGTGCCAGCAGTGTGGGAGCGGGGTTAAACATTCAGTACTTC.

The chain couples TRBV15 to TRBJ2-1, with no clear D. V lost 0 bases to trimming and J lost 6 bases, with 9 bases between them. CDR3 length: 14 amino acids. CDR1 is LNHNV, CDR2 YYDKDF, per germline (reference sequence). The CDR3 DNA reads as TGTGCCACCAGCAGAGATGGGGTGATCAATGAGCAGTTCTTC. As protein: CATSRDGVINEQFF.

This clone was counted once. V usage is TRBV19 and J usage is TRBJ1-6, with a weak D call TRBD1 (6 bases). The CDR3 is made up of 13 amino acids. Trimming shortened V by 4 bases and J by 5 bases, and 6 bases separated the two germline ends. Germline CDR1 reads LNHDA; CDR2 reads SQIVND (reference sequence). The CDR3 spells CASSRGHNSPLHF. CDR3 nucleotide sequence: TGTGCCAGTAGTAGGGGGCATAATTCACCCCTCCACTTT.

The CDR3, as DNA: TGCGCCAGCACACCGGGACTAGCGCTCAATGAGCAGTTCTTC. This gives the protein CASTPGLALNEQFF. V gene TRBV10-2 combines with J gene TRBJ2-1; the match to TRBD2 covers 10 bases. V lost 7 bases to trimming and J lost 6 bases; unmatched junction nucleotides: 6. This CDR3 spans 14 amino acids. Per the germline V gene, CDR1 is WSHSY and CDR2 is SAAADI.

A remark on this clone: Other DNA sequences within the sample encode an identical CDR3. This chain connects TRBV5-1 to TRBJ2-2; no clear D gene. There are 13 residues in the CDR3. Germline CDR1 is SGHRS and CDR2 is YFSETQ. V was clipped by 0 bases and J by 5 bases, with 5 bases between them. The chain's CDR3 is CASSLDPTGELFF. The CDR3 DNA follows: TGCGCCAGCAGCTTGGACCCGACCGGGGAGCTGTTTTTT.

The V gene is TRBV10-1, the J gene TRBJ2-3; D gene unclear. Germline lookup yields CDR1 WNHNN and CDR2 SYGVQD (reference sequence). The CDR3 has 12 residues. The V and J ends lost 3 bases and 7 bases respectively, with 8 bases between them. CDR3 nucleotides: TGCGCCAGCAGTGATGGGTATCATACGCAGTATTTT. It translates to CASSDGYHTQYF.

The chain uses TRBV7-2 and TRBJ2-1; TRBD1 matches 7 bases. Germline V lookup: CDR1 SGHTA, CDR2 FQGNSA. With 5 bases clipped from V and 12 bases from J, the junction kept 16 bases outside the gene matches. The CDR3 loop spans 15 amino acids. As DNA, the CDR3 is TGTGCCAGCAGCACCCAACCGGACAGGTCGGCGGTGCAGTTCTTC. Amino acid sequence: CASSTQPDRSAVQFF.

This chain joins TRBV9 and TRBJ2-1; 7 nucleotides agree with TRBD1. With V trimmed by 4 bases and J by 4 bases, 8 bases remained unmatched. CDR1 is SGDLS and CDR2 is YYNGEE in the germline V gene. The CDR3 extends over 15 amino acids. CDR3 protein: CASSLDRAGYNEQFF. CDR3 DNA sequence: TGTGCCAGCAGCCTCGACAGGGCGGGTTACAATGAGCAGTTCTTC.

CDR3 loop: CASSDRPVTDTQYF. Here the CDR3 DNA reads TGCGCCAGCAGCGACAGGCCTGTCACAGATACGCAGTATTTT. The chain employs TRBV5-1 and TRBJ2-3, with a weak D call TRBD1 (6 bases). Germline CDR1 is SGHRS and CDR2 is YFSETQ. The CDR3 runs to 14 residues. Trimming shortened V by 4 bases and J by 2 bases, and 11 bases separated the two germline ends. Using reference TRBV5-1 and TRBJ2-3 for the parts outside the CDR3, the full variable domain is KAGVTQTPRYLIKTRGQQVTLSCSPISGHRSVSWYQQTPGQGLQFLFEYFSETQRNKGNFPGRFSGRQFSNSRSEMNVSTLELGDSALYLCASSDRPVTDTQYFGPGTRLTVL.

Many counts were recorded for this clone. The rearrangement joins TRBV19 to TRBJ2-5, with D possibly matching TRBD2 (6 bases). The CDR3 sequence is 13 residues long. V was trimmed by 3 bases and J by 5 bases, leaving 10 bases between them. Germline V gene data show CDR1 as LNHDA and CDR2 as SQIVND (reference sequence). CDR3 coding DNA: TGTGCCAGTAGTATGGGCCTAGCGGAGACCCAGTACTTC. This gives the protein CASSMGLAETQYF. The full variable domain, with the rest looked up from reference TRBV19 and TRBJ2-5, is DGGITQSPKYLFRKEGQNVTLSCEQNLNHDAMYWYRQDPGQGLRLIYYSQIVNDFQKGDIAEGYSVSREKKESFPLTVTSAQKNPTAFYLCASSMGLAETQYFGPGTRLLVL.

This clone was picked up one time. This chain links TRBV14 with TRBJ2-2; tentatively, D is TRBD1 (5 bases). The CDR3 has 17 residues. The germline V gene encodes CDR1 SGHDN and CDR2 FVKESK. V lost 0 bases to trimming and J lost 1 base, with 12 bases between them. The CDR3 nucleotides are TGTGCCAGCAGCCAAGATCTTCCAGGGAAGAACACCGGGGAGCTGTTTTTT. Amino acids: CASSQDLPGKNTGELFF.

This clone was seen once. The chain has TRBV5-4 and TRBJ2-7, with D perhaps TRBD1 (8 bases). This CDR3 is built from 15 residues. CDR1 and CDR2 (germline): SGHNT, YYREEE (reference sequence). The V end was cut by 4 bases, the J end by 2 bases, with 16 bases between. CDR3 amino acids: CASSPGGTGAYEQYF. DNA for the CDR3: TGTGCCAGCAGCCCCGGGGGGACAGGAGCCTACGAGCAGTACTTC.

Regarding this clone: It is unclear where the CDR3 begins or ends on the DNA, so no DNA is shown, and the CDR3 is as TCRdb lists it. The chain couples TRBV6-6 to TRBJ2-2; TRBD1 is taken as the D call from the table, unchecked against the DNA. The V gene's germline CDR1 is MNHNY and CDR2 SVGAGI (reference sequence). The CDR3 sequence runs 13 residues, both termini included. The CDR3 region is CASRRVGTGAVFF.

The V gene is TRBV10-1, the J gene TRBJ2-7; D is undetermined. V was pared by 8 bases and J by 2 bases, with 13 bases between. The germline CDR1 and CDR2 sequences are WNHNN and SYGVQD (reference sequence). The CDR3 is made up of 13 amino acids. The CDR3 loop reads CASANGLTYEQYF. The CDR3 DNA reads as TGCGCCAGCGCTAATGGGCTAACCTACGAGCAGTACTTC.

This chain joins TRBV10-3 and TRBJ2-2; D possibly corresponds to TRBD1 (6 bases). V was trimmed by 6 bases and J by 0 bases, leaving 11 bases between them. This CDR3 comprises 15 residues. CDR1 is ENHRY and CDR2 is SYGVKD in the germline V gene. CDR3 amino acids: CAISPTGPNTGELFF. CDR3 nucleotide sequence: TGTGCCATCAGCCCGACAGGCCCGAACACCGGGGAGCTGTTTTTT.

The V gene is TRBV6-1, the J gene TRBJ2-7, with 11 bases lining up with TRBD1. J lost 4 bases, V lost 4 bases, and 3 bases had no gene match. In germline, CDR1 is MNHNS, CDR2 SASEGT. CDR3 length equals 14 residues. CDR3 DNA sequence: TGTGCCAGCAGTGTGGGGGACAGGGGGTACGAGCAGTACTTC. Its protein is CASSVGDRGYEQYF.

The J gene is TRBJ2-7, the V gene TRBV6-1, with D possibly matching TRBD2 (6 bases). The CDR3 length is 14 residues. V was cut by 5 bases and J by 2 bases, with 13 bases left in between. The germline V gene has CDR1 MNHNS and CDR2 SASEGT. The CDR3 protein is CASSRGDLAYEQYF. The CDR3 bases are TGTGCCAGCAGTAGAGGGGACTTAGCCTACGAGCAGTACTTC.

The rearrangement links TRBV10-1 to TRBJ2-2; D is uncertain. The CDR3 length is 13 residues. The germline gives CDR1 WNHNN, CDR2 SYGVQD (reference sequence). Trimming removed 6 bases at V and 1 base at J, with 6 bases between. CDR3 in amino acids: CASRDMNTGELFF. The CDR3 nucleotides are TGCGCCAGCAGAGACATGAACACCGGGGAGCTGTTTTTT.

Comments on this clone: The sample has other DNA sequences that encode this CDR3 too. The chain couples TRBV30 to TRBJ1-1; D is undetermined. Per the germline V gene, CDR1 is GTSNPN and CDR2 is SVGIG (reference sequence). The V end was cut by 3 bases, the J end by 3 bases, with 5 bases between. The CDR3 is 11 residues long. CDR3 nucleotide sequence: TGTGCCTGGAGCGGGGACACTGAAGCTTTCTTT. It codes for CAWSGDTEAFF. Using reference TRBV30 and TRBJ1-1 for the parts outside the CDR3, the full variable domain is SQTIHQWPATLVQPVGSPLSLECTVEGTSNPNLYWYRQAAGRGLQLLFYSVGIGQISSEVPQNLSASRPQDRQFILSSKKLLLSDSGFYLCAWSGDTEAFFGQGTRLTVV.

This chain connects TRBV27 to TRBJ2-3; TRBD1 aligns across 10 bases. CDR3 length: 18 amino acids. Trimming removed 7 bases from V and 4 bases from J; junction bases left unmatched: 17. CDR1 is MNHEY and CDR2 is SMNVEV in the germline V gene (reference sequence). The CDR3 is CASTKGGQGGFGADTQYF. The CDR3 DNA reads TGTGCCAGCACTAAAGGAGGACAGGGGGGGTTTGGGGCAGATACGCAGTATTTT.

This chain links TRBV28 with TRBJ1-5; the D is unclear. V was shortened by 5 bases and J by 5 bases, with 16 bases between the two germline ends. CDR3 size: 15 residues. Germline V lookup: CDR1 MDHEN, CDR2 SYDVKM. DNA for the CDR3: TGTGCCAGCAGTGCGGTCCAAGTCGGGCATCAGCCCCAGCATTTT. Translating it yields CASSAVQVGHQPQHF.